The 9 T cell receptor beta chains in this list originate from one sample, sequenced in a study of shared clonotypes between healthy human individuals. This table comes from immunoSEQ multiplex PCR, and its TCRdb copy is limited to in-frame clones, with some not included. The table records under 1,900,000 clones, 98% of them present only once. The sequencing input was naive CD4+ T cells sorted from blood. Subset meaning: CD45RA+ positively selected. The receptors were sampled from a man aged 25-40 years in good health.

The chain joins TRBV7-6 to TRBJ2-1; no clear D gene. The CDR3 extends over 12 amino acids. Germline CDR1 is SGHVS and CDR2 is FNYEAQ. Trimming pared 1 base from V and 9 bases from J, leaving 7 bases between. CDR3 sequence: CASSLVRSEQFF. As DNA, the CDR3 is TGTGCCAGCAGCTTAGTACGGAGTGAGCAGTTCTTC.

With regard to this clone: Other nucleotide sequences in the sample specify the same CDR3. The CDR3 bases are TGTGCCAGCAGTCTCCCCGGGACAGGCTCCTACGAGCAGTACTTC. Amino acids: CASSLPGTGSYEQYF. The chain has TRBV5-6 and TRBJ2-7, with TRBD1 identical over 8 bases. The trim removed 5 bases at V and 0 bases at J, leaving 7 bases unmatched. Germline loops: CDR1 SGHDT, CDR2 YYEEEE. The CDR3 totals 15 residues.

The chain has TRBV7-7 and TRBJ2-1; tentative D call: TRBD1 (5 bases). The germline gives CDR1 SSHAT, CDR2 FNYEAQ (reference sequence). The V end was cut by 1 base, the J end by 12 bases, with 16 bases between. The CDR3 totals 14 residues. Here the CDR3 DNA reads TGTGCCAGCAGCTTAGGCACAGGTTCCGACAGGCAGTTCTTC. Translated, it gives CASSLGTGSDRQFF.

This clone appeared once. The chain employs TRBV9 and TRBJ2-7; no reliable D call. V dropped 4 bases and J dropped 2 bases, with 16 bases sitting between them. The CDR3 runs 15 residues. Germline CDR1 reads SGDLS; CDR2 reads YYNGEE. The CDR3 reads CASSPSPGFAYEQYF. The DNA for the CDR3 is TGTGCCAGCAGCCCGAGCCCGGGTTTTGCCTACGAGCAGTACTTC.

In this sample, this clone turned up once. The V call is TRBV2, the J call TRBJ2-6; 12 positions match TRBD1. The CDR3 loop spans 17 amino acids. The germline V gene has CDR1 SNHLY and CDR2 FYNNEI. With 4 bases clipped from V and 5 bases from J, the junction kept 6 bases outside the gene matches. As DNA, the CDR3 is TGTGCCAGCAGTGCCCTGGGGACAGGGGGCTGGGCCAACGTCCTGACTTTC. Its translation: CASSALGTGGWANVLTF.

The gene calls are TRBV2 and TRBJ1-1; D is unclear. This CDR3 has 12 residues. CDR1 is SNHLY and CDR2 is FYNNEI in the germline V gene. Trimming left V 8 bases short and J 3 bases short, with 10 bases between. CDR3 amino acids: CASLARHTEAFF. In nucleotides, the CDR3 is TGTGCCAGCCTGGCCCGGCACACTGAAGCTTTCTTT.

The chain employs TRBV11-2 and TRBJ2-1; D gene uncertain. The germline V gene encodes CDR1 SGHAT and CDR2 FQNNGV. The CDR3 length is 13 residues. V gave up 1 base and J gave up 14 bases, with 15 bases separating them. The CDR3 spells CASSLAVRVEEFF. The CDR3 region has the DNA TGTGCCAGCAGCTTAGCCGTTAGGGTAGAAGAGTTCTTC.

On this clone itself: This CDR3 is also generated by other DNA sequences in the sample. V usage is TRBV18 and J usage is TRBJ2-1, with a tentative D call TRBD2 (5 bases). The V gene lost 3 bases and the J gene lost 0 bases, with 12 bases spanning the gap. Germline lookup yields CDR1 KGHSH and CDR2 LQKENI. The CDR3 consists of 16 residues. CDR3: CASSPRSGSSYNEQFF. For the CDR3, the DNA is TGTGCCAGCTCACCTCGAAGCGGAAGCTCCTACAATGAGCAGTTCTTC.

The sample holds one count of this clone. The rearrangement joins TRBV27 to TRBJ2-7; perhaps D is TRBD1 or TRBD2 (5 bases each). The CDR3 sequence is 11 residues long. The ends were cut back, 9 bases at V and 6 bases at J, with 12 bases in the middle. The V gene's germline CDR1 is MNHEY and CDR2 SMNVEV (reference sequence). For the CDR3, the DNA is TGTGCCAGTGGGGGTAGGCGCGAGCAGTACTTC. Protein product: CASGGRREQYF.